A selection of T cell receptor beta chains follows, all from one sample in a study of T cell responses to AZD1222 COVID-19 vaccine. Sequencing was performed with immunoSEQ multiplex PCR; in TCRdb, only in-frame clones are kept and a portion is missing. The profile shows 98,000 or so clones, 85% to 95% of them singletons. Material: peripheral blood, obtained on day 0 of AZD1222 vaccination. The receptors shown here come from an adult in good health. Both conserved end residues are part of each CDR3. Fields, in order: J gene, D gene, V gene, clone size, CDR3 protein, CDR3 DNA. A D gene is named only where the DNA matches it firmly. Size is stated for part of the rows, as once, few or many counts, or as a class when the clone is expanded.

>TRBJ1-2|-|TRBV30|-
CASIRRQVDGYTF
TGTGCCTCAATCCGGCGGCAGGTGGACGGCTACACCTTC
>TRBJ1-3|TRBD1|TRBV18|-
CASSPRTGLRNTIYF
TGTGCCAGCTCACCTAGGACAGGACTACGAAACACCATATATTTT
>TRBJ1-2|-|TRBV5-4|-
CASTNRDLYGYTF
TGTGCCAGCACCAACCGGGATCTCTATGGCTACACCTTC
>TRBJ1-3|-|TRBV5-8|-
CASSLTGRGYTIYF
TGTGCCAGCAGCTTGACGGGAAGAGGTTACACCATATATTTT
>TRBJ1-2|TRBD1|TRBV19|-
CASSFGQDNYGYTF
TGTGCCAGTAGCTTTGGACAGGACAACTATGGCTACACCTTC
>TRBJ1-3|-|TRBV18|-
CASSPDGTSGNTIYF
TGTGCCAGCTCACCAGACGGCACCTCTGGAAACACCATATATTTT
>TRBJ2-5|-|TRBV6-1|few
CASSEQGGSQETQYF
TGTGCCAGCAGTGAGCAGGGCGGTAGCCAAGAGACCCAGTACTTC
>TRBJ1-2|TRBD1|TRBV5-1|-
CASSLTRGDDYGYTF
TGCGCCAGCAGCTTGACCAGGGGGGACGACTATGGCTACACCTTC
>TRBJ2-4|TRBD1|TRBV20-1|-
CSATGTEIQYF
TGCAGTGCTACCGGGACAGAGATTCAGTACTTC
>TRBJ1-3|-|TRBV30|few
CAWRGGRFSGNTIYF
TGTGCCTGGAGGGGGGGAAGGTTCTCTGGAAACACCATATATTTT
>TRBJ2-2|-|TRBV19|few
CASSTLTETGELFF
TGTGCCAGTAGTACCTTAACGGAAACCGGGGAGCTGTTTTTT
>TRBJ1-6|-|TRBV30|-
CAWRDNRDSPLHF
TGTGCCTGGAGGGATAACAGGGACTCACCCCTCCACTTT
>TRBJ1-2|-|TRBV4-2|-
CASSQVMGDGGYTF
TGTGCCAGCAGCCAAGTTATGGGGGATGGTGGCTACACCTTC
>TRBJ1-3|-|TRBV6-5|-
CASRADNGGNTIYF
TGTGCCAGCAGAGCGGACAATGGCGGAAACACCATATATTTT
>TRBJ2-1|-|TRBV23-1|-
CAIQEKDEQFF
TGCGCCATTCAGGAAAAGGATGAGCAGTTCTTC
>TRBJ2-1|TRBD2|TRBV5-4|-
CASSLAGGIYNEQFF
TGTGCCAGCAGCTTGGCGGGGGGGATCTACAATGAGCAGTTCTTC
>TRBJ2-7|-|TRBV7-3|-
CASSSPSPGRGASSFF
TGTGCCAGCAGCTCACCCTCCCCCGGTAGAGGGGCAAGTAGTTTTTTC
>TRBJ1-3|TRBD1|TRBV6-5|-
CASSRNRDSINTIYF
TGTGCCAGCAGTCGAAACCGGGACAGTATAAACACCATATATTTT
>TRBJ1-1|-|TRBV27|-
CASSSIGTVTEAFF
TGTGCCAGCAGTTCCATAGGAACAGTCACTGAAGCTTTCTTT
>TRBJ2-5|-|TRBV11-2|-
CASSPEPAQETQYF
TGTGCCAGCAGCCCTGAGCCAGCGCAAGAGACCCAGTACTTC
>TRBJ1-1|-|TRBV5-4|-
CASSGRLNTEAFF
TGTGCCAGCAGTGGACGACTGAACACTGAAGCTTTCTTT
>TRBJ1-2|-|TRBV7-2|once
CASSLTGRVFYGYTF
TGTGCCAGCAGCTTGACGGGCAGGGTCTTCTATGGCTACACCTTC